A selection of T cell receptor beta chains follows, all from one sample in a study of monozygotic twins with inflammatory bowel disease. TCRdb re-called the 5' RACE reads, yielding one record per CDR3 amino acid sequence without DNA. This repertoire includes about 43,000 distinct CDR3 sequences. What was sequenced was blood. The source of these receptors is a human donor with ulcerative colitis or Crohn's disease, or a healthy co-twin of an affected twin (not recorded which). Both conserved end residues are part of each CDR3. Fields, in order: V gene, J gene, CDR3 protein.

v_call: TRBV10-3; j_call: TRBJ2-2; cdr3_aa: CAISPFTGELFF
v_call: TRBV5-1; j_call: TRBJ2-3; cdr3_aa: CASRSGTSMPDTQYF
v_call: TRBV30; j_call: TRBJ2-5; cdr3_aa: CAWKRGGGETQYF
v_call: TRBV6-5; j_call: TRBJ2-7; cdr3_aa: CASSPSDGSYEQYF
v_call: TRBV14; j_call: TRBJ2-5; cdr3_aa: CASSPTTGWRETQYF
v_call: TRBV10-3; j_call: TRBJ2-1; cdr3_aa: CAITPLAGGGYNEQFF
v_call: TRBV9; j_call: TRBJ1-5; cdr3_aa: CASSVGGTEYQPQHF
v_call: TRBV20-1; j_call: TRBJ2-7; cdr3_aa: CSAPMLGDREGYEQYF
v_call: TRBV30; j_call: TRBJ2-3; cdr3_aa: CAWDPARLGLDTQYF
v_call: TRBV5-1; j_call: TRBJ2-5; cdr3_aa: CASSLGRQGLRFLQETQYF
v_call: TRBV5-6; j_call: TRBJ1-6; cdr3_aa: CASSLRGRGNSPLHF
v_call: TRBV23-1; j_call: TRBJ2-5; cdr3_aa: CASRRDSQETQYF
v_call: TRBV3-1; j_call: TRBJ1-3; cdr3_aa: CASSPGTVGNTIYF
v_call: TRBV7-2; j_call: TRBJ2-7; cdr3_aa: CASSLGRDEQYF
v_call: TRBV7-9; j_call: TRBJ2-5; cdr3_aa: CASSLPQGSPGYF
v_call: TRBV12-3/TRBV12-4; j_call: TRBJ1-2; cdr3_aa: CASSPRDRANYGYTF
v_call: TRBV5-1; j_call: TRBJ1-1; cdr3_aa: CASSYSGQGVGEAFF
v_call: TRBV30; j_call: TRBJ2-4; cdr3_aa: CAWSVRGSDIQYF
v_call: TRBV11-2; j_call: TRBJ2-5; cdr3_aa: CASSHQRSGGYRQETQYF
v_call: TRBV7-2; j_call: TRBJ1-5; cdr3_aa: CASSLGGSDQPQHF
v_call: TRBV6-1; j_call: TRBJ1-4; cdr3_aa: CASTKQLDEKLFF
v_call: TRBV27; j_call: TRBJ2-7; cdr3_aa: CASSLGAGPFEQYF
v_call: TRBV12-3/TRBV12-4; j_call: TRBJ2-1; cdr3_aa: CASSGPASSYNEQFF
v_call: TRBV3-1; j_call: TRBJ2-7; cdr3_aa: CASSLTPPGRSYEQYF
v_call: TRBV12-5; j_call: TRBJ2-5; cdr3_aa: CASGPRTSGTQETQYF
v_call: TRBV9; j_call: TRBJ2-7; cdr3_aa: CASSLAGGYEQYF
v_call: TRBV5-1; j_call: TRBJ2-7; cdr3_aa: CASSRTEGGHEQYF
v_call: TRBV27; j_call: TRBJ2-7; cdr3_aa: CTSSLLAAYYEQYF
v_call: TRBV12-3/TRBV12-4; j_call: TRBJ1-5; cdr3_aa: CASSLRTGRIASNQPQHF
v_call: TRBV14; j_call: TRBJ2-1; cdr3_aa: CASSQTRVGEQFF
v_call: TRBV20-1; j_call: TRBJ2-1; cdr3_aa: CSVPNLARFLLDEQFF
v_call: TRBV5-6; j_call: TRBJ2-3; cdr3_aa: CASSYKSRKAQSSTDTQYF
v_call: TRBV20-1; j_call: TRBJ2-5; cdr3_aa: CSVRVGLVRAETQYF